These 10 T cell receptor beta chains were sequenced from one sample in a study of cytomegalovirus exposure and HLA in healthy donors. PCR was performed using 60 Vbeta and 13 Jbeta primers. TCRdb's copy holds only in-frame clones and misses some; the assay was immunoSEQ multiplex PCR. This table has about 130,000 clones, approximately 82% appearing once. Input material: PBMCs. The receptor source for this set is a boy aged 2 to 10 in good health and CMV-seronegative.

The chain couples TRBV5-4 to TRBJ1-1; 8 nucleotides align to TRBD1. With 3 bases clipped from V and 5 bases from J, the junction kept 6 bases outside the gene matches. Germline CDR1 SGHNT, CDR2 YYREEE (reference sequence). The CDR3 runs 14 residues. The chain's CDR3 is CASSSERTGTEAFF. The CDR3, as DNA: TGTGCCAGCAGCTCCGAACGGACAGGGACTGAAGCTTTCTTT.

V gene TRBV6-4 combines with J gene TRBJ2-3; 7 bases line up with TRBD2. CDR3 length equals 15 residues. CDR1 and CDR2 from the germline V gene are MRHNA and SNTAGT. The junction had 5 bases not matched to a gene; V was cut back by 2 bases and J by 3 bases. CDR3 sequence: CASSDGLAETDTQYF. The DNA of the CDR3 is TGTGCCAGCAGTGACGGGCTAGCGGAAACAGATACGCAGTATTTT.

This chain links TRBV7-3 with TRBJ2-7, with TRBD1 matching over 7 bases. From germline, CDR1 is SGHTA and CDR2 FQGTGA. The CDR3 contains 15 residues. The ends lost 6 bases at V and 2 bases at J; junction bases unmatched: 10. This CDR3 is CASSLDRAPTYEQYF. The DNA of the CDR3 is TGTGCCAGCAGTCTCGACAGGGCCCCTACCTACGAGCAGTACTTC.

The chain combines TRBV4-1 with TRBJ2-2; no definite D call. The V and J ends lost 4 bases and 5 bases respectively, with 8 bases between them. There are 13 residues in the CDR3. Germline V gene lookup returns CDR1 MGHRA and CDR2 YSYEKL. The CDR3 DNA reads TGCGCCAGCAGCCCGCCAGGAACCGGGGAGCTGTTTTTT. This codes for CASSPPGTGELFF.

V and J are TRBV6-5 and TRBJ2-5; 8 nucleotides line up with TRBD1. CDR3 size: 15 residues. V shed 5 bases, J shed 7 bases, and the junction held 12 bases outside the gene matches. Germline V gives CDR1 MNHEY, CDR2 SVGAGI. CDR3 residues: CASSRGAGGATTQYF. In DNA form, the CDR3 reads TGTGCCAGCAGTAGGGGGGCAGGGGGCGCCACGACCCAGTACTTC.

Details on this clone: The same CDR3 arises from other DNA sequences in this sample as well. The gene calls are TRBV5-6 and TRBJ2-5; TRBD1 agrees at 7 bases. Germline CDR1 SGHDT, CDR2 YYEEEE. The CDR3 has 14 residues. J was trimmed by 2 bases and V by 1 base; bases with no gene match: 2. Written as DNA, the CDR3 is TGTGCCAGCAGCTTGTCCAGGGGGCAAGAGACCCAGTACTTC. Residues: CASSLSRGQETQYF.

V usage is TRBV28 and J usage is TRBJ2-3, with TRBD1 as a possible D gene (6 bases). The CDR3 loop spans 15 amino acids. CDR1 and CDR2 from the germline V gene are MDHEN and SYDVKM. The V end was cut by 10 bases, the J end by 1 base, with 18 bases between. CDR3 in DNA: TGTGCCATCTACAATGGGGCAGGGGGCACAGATACGCAGTATTTT. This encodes CAIYNGAGGTDTQYF.

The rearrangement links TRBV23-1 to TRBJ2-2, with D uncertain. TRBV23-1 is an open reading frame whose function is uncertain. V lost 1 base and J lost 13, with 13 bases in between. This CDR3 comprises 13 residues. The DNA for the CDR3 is TGCGCCAGCAGTCAATGTTACCTTCCGGGGCTGTTTTTT. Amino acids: CASSQCYLPGLFF.

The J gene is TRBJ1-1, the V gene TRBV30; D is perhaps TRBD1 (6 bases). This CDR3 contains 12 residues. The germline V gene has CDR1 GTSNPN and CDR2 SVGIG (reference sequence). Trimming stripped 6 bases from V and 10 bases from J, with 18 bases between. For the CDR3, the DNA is TGTGCCTGTAAAATAGGCCAGGGGAGAGCTTTCTTT. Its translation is CACKIGQGRAFF.

The CDR3 is CSVEVAPRGELFF. Written as DNA, the CDR3 is TGCAGCGTTGAAGTGGCACCTAGAGGGGAGCTGTTTTTT. V gene TRBV29-1 combines with J gene TRBJ2-2, with D uncertain. Germline CDR1 and CDR2: SQVTM and ANQGSEA. V lost 1 base to trimming and J lost 8 bases, with 11 bases between them. CDR3 length: 13 amino acids.